This TCR beta chain was sequenced during a study of blood T cell repertoires in COVID-19. The germline CDR1 and CDR2 sequences are SQVTM and ANQGSEA. The CDR3 totals 13 residues. With 7 bases removed from V and 0 bases from J, the gap between germline ends came to 12 bases. This table comes from immunoSEQ multiplex PCR, and its TCRdb copy is limited to in-frame clones, with some not included. The table shows 250,000 to 300,000 clones, with around 86% occurring only once. This receptor was taken from a middle-aged woman who had recovered from COVID-19. The rearrangement links TRBV29-1 to TRBJ1-1; D might be TRBD1 (6 bases). The specimen was peripheral blood. DNA for the CDR3: TGCAGCGGTCGACAGGTATTGAACACTGAAGCTTTCTTT. This sequence encodes CSGRQVLNTEAFF.